This TCR beta chain was identified during a study of T cells after posttransplantation cyclophosphamide. Study-level points and caveats: Blood and skin or GI T cell repertoires showed limited TRB overlap.

Busulfan-fludarabine conditioning, marrow transplant, and cyclophosphamide on days +3 and +4 were administered. Points on this clone: The antigen remains unidentified.

Assay: immunoSEQ multiplex PCR; the TCRdb copy retains only in-frame clones and omits some. The sample contains 6,000 to 7,000 clones, approximately 77% of which appear only once. Per the germline V gene, CDR1 is MNHEY and CDR2 is SVGAGI. The V gene end was trimmed by 0 bases and the J gene end by 3 bases; junction bases not matched to a gene: 1. This CDR3 region has 14 residues. The receptor was derived from a female patient aged 50-60 years who received an allogeneic stem cell transplant from a related donor, was CMV-positive, and had no GVHD. Certain T cells may be donor cells from the graft. The V and J genes are TRBV6-5 and TRBJ2-7; TRBD2 matches 8 bases. The sequencing here drew on PBMCs, taken after allogeneic stem cell transplant with posttransplant cyclophosphamide. DNA for the CDR3: TGTGCCAGCAGTTACTCGGGACTAGGCTACGAGCAGTACTTC. Translating it yields CASSYSGLGYEQYF.